The clone carrying this TCR beta chain was seen a handful of times. Germline lookup yields CDR1 SQVTM and CDR2 ANQGSEA. The CDR3 loop spans 15 amino acids. Trimming stripped 3 bases from V and 2 bases from J, with 17 bases between. This entry belongs to a study of identical twins. TCRdb reprocessed the 5' RACE reads with MiXCR, giving one entry per CDR3 protein. The sample yields under 250,000 distinct CDR3 sequences, about a tenth seen once. Sequencing was done on a sample of memory (CD45RO+) T cells sorted from blood. This TCR was sampled from a woman aged 18 to 35 in good health. The genes are TRBV29-1 and TRBJ2-7, with D tentatively TRBD1 or TRBD2 (6 bases each). CDR3 DNA: TGCAGCGTTGAGGATCAAAGGGGGGAGACCTACGAGCAGTACTTC. This encodes CSVEDQRGETYEQYF.